The following is a TCR beta chain sequence with its context. The data originate from a study of CD4 and CD8 cells across lung adenocarcinoma regions. Using its own MiXCR run on the PCR reads, TCRdb lists one record per CDR3 protein. The data contain under 7,500 distinct CDR3 sequences, around half of them seen just once; the ten biggest clones take up around 30%. This CDR3 comprises 16 residues. Germline V gives CDR1 MNHEY, CDR2 SVGAGI. The chain links TRBV6-5 to TRBJ2-5; 10 bases align to TRBD2. The J call may be faulty, since TRBJ2-7 better matches the DNA end. This receptor was identified in a female donor with lung adenocarcinoma. The CD4 and CD8 labels of this study may be unreliable. The sample consisted of CD4+ T cells from the center of a lung tumor. CDR3 loop: CASSYSRTSGTYEQYF. The CDR3 DNA reads as TGTGCCAGCAGTTACTCGCGGACTAGCGGAACCTACGAGCAGTACTTC.